Sequencing of this T cell receptor (beta chain) was carried out in a study of molecular identifiers for immune sequencing clone quantification. MiXCR, applied by TCRdb to the PCR reads, yields one record per CDR3 protein. Here the sample spans about 630,000 distinct CDR3 sequences, 25% being singletons. V dropped 6 bases and J dropped 4; count of bases not matched to a gene: 5. The V gene's germline CDR1 is DFQATT and CDR2 SNEGSKA (reference sequence). The CDR3 runs 13 residues. This TCR was recovered from a human donor in good health. Some libraries in this study had Jurkat cell RNA spiked in. The sequenced sample was naive CD8+ T cells from blood, with Jurkat cell RNA spiked in. Subset indicated: FACS-sorted CD8+CD4-CCR7+CD45RA+ naive T cells. J is TRBJ1-3 and V is TRBV20-1, with TRBD1 matching 8 bases. CDR3 loop: CSARTGQGNTIYF. CDR3 DNA: TGCAGTGCCCGGACAGGGCAGGGAAACACCATATATTTT.